The source of this TCR beta chain is a study of shared clonotypes between healthy human individuals. Study results and caveats: Donor scarcity curtailed the genetic and exposure-history diversity represented herein.

Sorted-subset replicate PCR reactions were performed with about 190 ng DNA, corresponding to 25,000 to 35,000 T cell genomes. The method was immunoSEQ multiplex PCR; TCRdb's version includes in-frame clones alone and lacks a portion of them. This table has approximately 530,000 clones, about 96% appearing once. Comments on this clone: The antigen is not known.

The CDR3 spans 16 residues. CDR1 and CDR2 from the germline V gene are MNHEY and SVGAGI. Unmatched junction bases numbered 3, after V lost 2 bases and J lost 0 bases. The receptor's source is a woman in her 30s in good health. This sequence joins TRBV6-5 and TRBJ1-3, with 8 bases lining up with TRBD1. The sequenced material came from naive CD4+ T cells sorted from blood. Described subset: CD45RA+ positively selected. The CDR3 spells CASSYGQGDSGNTIYF. The DNA for the CDR3 is TGTGCCAGCAGTTACGGACAGGGAGACTCTGGAAACACCATATATTTT.